One sample yielded the 16 T cell receptor beta chains listed below, sequenced in a study of siplizumab effects on memory and regulatory T cells. Data came from immunoSEQ multiplex PCR; TCRdb stores just in-frame clones and leaves some out. The data contain roughly 100,000 clones, about 92% of them singletons. Sequencing used CD4+ T cells sorted from blood. Receptors were obtained from a human donor in good health.

The chain carries TRBV9 and TRBJ2-7; 9 positions match TRBD2. Per the germline V gene, CDR1 is SGDLS and CDR2 is YYNGEE. CDR3 length equals 15 residues. With 0 bases clipped from V and 4 bases from J, the junction kept 5 bases outside the gene matches. For the CDR3, the DNA is TGTGCCAGCAGCGTAGTCGCGGGAGGGGAGTACGAGCAGTACTTC. This encodes CASSVVAGGEYEQYF.

Details on this clone: Additional DNA sequences in this sample encode the identical CDR3. The chain has TRBV20-1 and TRBJ2-7; no clear D gene. The CDR3 loop spans 11 amino acids. In germline, CDR1 is DFQATT, CDR2 SNEGSKA (reference sequence). Between the trimmed V and J ends, which lost 2 bases and 4 bases, there was a span of 6 bases. CDR3 loop: CSARSAYEQYF. CDR3 nucleotides: TGCAGTGCTAGATCCGCGTACGAGCAGTACTTC.

The chain recombines TRBV6-6 with TRBJ2-3; 11 bases map to TRBD2. The trim removed 7 bases at V and 0 bases at J, leaving 6 bases unmatched. The CDR3 length is 16 residues. Germline V CDR1 and CDR2: MNHNY, SVGAGI (reference sequence). CDR3 sequence reads: CASNLASGGSTDTQYF. The CDR3 DNA reads TGTGCCAGCAACCTGGCTAGCGGGGGGAGCACAGATACGCAGTATTTT.

The rearrangement uses TRBV5-1 and TRBJ1-4; D unresolved. V was pared by 4 bases and J by 0 bases, with 13 bases between. This CDR3 has 16 residues. CDR1 and CDR2 (germline): SGHRS, YFSETQ. As DNA, the CDR3 is TGCGCCAGCAGCCTGGGCGGGGTACCAACTAATGAAAAACTGTTTTTT. Encoded protein: CASSLGGVPTNEKLFF.

V and J are TRBV5-1 and TRBJ1-2; D unclear. Trimming took off 5 bases at V and 5 bases at J, with 10 bases between the two ends. The CDR3 covers 12 residues. Germline V gives CDR1 SGHRS, CDR2 YFSETQ. CDR3 nucleotide sequence: TGCGCCAGCAGTCCCGGGGAGTATGGCTACACCTTC. Protein product: CASSPGEYGYTF.

The chain recombines TRBV29-1 with TRBJ1-2; the D gene is possibly TRBD1 (6 bases). V dropped 3 bases and J dropped 2 bases, with 7 bases sitting between them. Germline V gives CDR1 SQVTM, CDR2 ANQGSEA. The CDR3 has 12 amino acids. As DNA, the CDR3 is TGCAGCGTTGAGCAGGGGAACTATGGCTACACCTTC. Its translation: CSVEQGNYGYTF. The variable domain in full, with the rest retrieved from reference TRBV29-1 and TRBJ1-2, is SAVISQKPSRDICQRGTSLTIQCQVDSQVTMMFWYRQQPGQSLTLIATANQGSEATYESGFVIDKFPISRPNLTFSTLTVSNMSPEDSSIYLCSVEQGNYGYTFGSGTRLTVV.

This rearrangement joins TRBV5-4 to TRBJ2-2; D remains ambiguous. V was trimmed by 4 bases and J by 7 bases, leaving 11 bases between them. This CDR3 contains 13 residues. Germline V gene lookup returns CDR1 SGHNT and CDR2 YYREEE (reference sequence). CDR3 sequence: CASSPFGRGELFF. DNA of the CDR3: TGTGCCAGCAGCCCCTTTGGTCGCGGGGAGCTGTTTTTT.

The rearrangement joins TRBV4-3 to TRBJ2-1; TRBD2 matches at 7 bases. The CDR3 spans 17 residues. V shed 2 bases and J 6 bases; nucleotides not matched to a gene: 13. Germline CDR1 reads LGHNA; CDR2 reads YSLEER. CDR3 DNA: TGCGCCAGCAGCCAATCCCTACTAGCGAACCGGGGCAATGAGCAGTTCTTC. Protein product: CASSQSLLANRGNEQFF.

This clone was found once. The V gene is TRBV20-1, the J gene TRBJ2-1; D ambiguous. Trimming cost V 1 base and J 7 bases, with 2 bases left between them. Germline assignment: CDR1 DFQATT and CDR2 SNEGSKA (reference sequence). The CDR3 contains 10 residues. The CDR3 DNA reads as TGCAGTGCTAGAGTTAATGAGCAGTTCTTC. Protein: CSARVNEQFF.

The chain uses TRBV25-1 and TRBJ2-7, with a possible D match to TRBD1 (6 bases). The CDR3 covers 12 residues. Trimming took off 4 bases at V and 4 bases at J, with 8 bases between the two ends. Germline V gene sequence: CDR1 MGHDK, CDR2 SYGVNS. Here the CDR3 reads CASSGTVYEQYF. The CDR3 region has the DNA TGTGCCAGCAGTGGGACAGTATACGAGCAGTACTTC.

The DNA of the CDR3 is TGTGCCAGTAGTATTCTCCGCCAAGAGACCCAGTACTTC. It specifies CASSILRQETQYF. The chain carries TRBV19 and TRBJ2-5; D ambiguous. V lost 3 bases, J lost 1 base, and 6 bases lay in between. Germline V gene sequence: CDR1 LNHDA, CDR2 SQIVND (reference sequence). This CDR3 has 13 residues.

The V call is TRBV11-3, the J call TRBJ1-1, with unresolved D. The CDR3 runs 14 residues. The V gene lost 3 bases and the J gene lost 4 bases, with 12 bases spanning the gap. The V gene's germline CDR1 is SGHNT and CDR2 YENEEA. The CDR3 DNA is TGTGCCAGCAGCTTGGGGTCTACTGGCACTGAAGCTTTCTTT. Translated, it gives CASSLGSTGTEAFF.

The V call is TRBV27, the J call TRBJ2-1; 7 nucleotides agree with TRBD1. CDR3 length equals 16 residues. The trim removed 1 base at V and 1 base at J, leaving 4 bases unmatched. The V gene's germline CDR1 is MNHEY and CDR2 SMNVEV (reference sequence). CDR3 residues: CASSLLQGPSYNEQFF. For the CDR3, the DNA is TGTGCCAGCAGTTTATTACAGGGGCCGTCCTACAATGAGCAGTTCTTC.

The chain has TRBV4-1 and TRBJ1-4, with D maybe TRBD1 (5 bases). Germline V lookup: CDR1 MGHRA, CDR2 YSYEKL. The CDR3 consists of 16 residues. Trimming took off 1 base at V and 8 bases at J, with 17 bases between the two ends. This CDR3 reads CASSQGPGGFSEKLFF. CDR3 coding DNA: TGCGCCAGCAGCCAAGGCCCCGGGGGTTTTAGCGAAAAACTGTTTTTT.

J is TRBJ2-1 and V is TRBV18, with 11 bases lining up with TRBD2. The V gene's germline CDR1 is KGHSH and CDR2 LQKENI. This CDR3 has 20 residues. The V and J ends lost 3 bases and 0 bases, in that order; junction bases with no gene match: 13. In nucleotides, the CDR3 is TGTGCCAGCTCACCCAGAGGGGAACAGGGGACTAGCGGCTCCTACAATGAGCAGTTCTTC. As protein: CASSPRGEQGTSGSYNEQFF.

The chain couples TRBV5-1 to TRBJ1-5; D perhaps matches TRBD1 (5 bases). Trimming took 4 bases from V and 4 from J, leaving 12 bases between them. From germline, CDR1 is SGHRS and CDR2 YFSETQ. The CDR3 has 14 residues. CDR3 sequence: CASSPGPGNQPQHF. CDR3 DNA: TGCGCCAGCAGCCCGGGACCAGGAAATCAGCCCCAGCATTTT. The full variable domain, completed using reference TRBV5-1 and TRBJ1-5, is KAGVTQTPRYLIKTRGQQVTLSCSPISGHRSVSWYQQTPGQGLQFLFEYFSETQRNKGNFPGRFSGRQFSNSRSEMNVSTLELGDSALYLCASSPGPGNQPQHFGDGTRLSIL.